This is a list of T cell receptor beta chains from one sample in a study of shared clonotypes between healthy human individuals. Some clones are missing from TCRdb's copy, which holds only in-frame ones; the method was immunoSEQ multiplex PCR. The sample has over a million clones, about 76% seen once; the top ten hold 1.4% to 1.5%. The specimen was memory CD4+ T cells sorted from blood. The receptors derive from a man aged 18 to 29 in good health. CDR3s leave out the opening cysteine and the closing phenylalanine or tryptophan. Each record gives: D gene, V gene, J gene, CDR3 protein. The D gene is left open where the match is weak.

>TRBD2|TRBV6-6|TRBJ2-3
ASLTSGGGGTDTQY
>NA|TRBV5-1|TRBJ1-1
ASSLSTAATEAF
>NA|TRBV2|TRBJ2-2
ASSGIVYTGELF
>NA|TRBV28|TRBJ2-7
ASSLWMSYYEQY
>NA|TRBV5-8|TRBJ1-2
ASSLARGYT
>TRBD1|TRBV7-9|TRBJ2-1
ASSRFTGGAYNEQF
>NA|TRBV7-9|TRBJ2-7
ASSHVGPEQY
>NA|TRBV5-4|TRBJ2-4
ASTSGGDLAKNIQY
>NA|TRBV5-1|TRBJ1-1
ASSLERPWSGEAF
>NA|TRBV5-1|TRBJ2-1
ASSFGSNEQF
>TRBD1|TRBV5-1|TRBJ2-1
ASSELTGASYNEQF
>TRBD1|TRBV10-3|TRBJ2-1
AISERTGPTSYNEQF
>NA|TRBV5-6|TRBJ2-2
ASSLVGTGWF
>TRBD2|TRBV7-2|TRBJ2-3
ASSLDTSGRIFDTDTQY
>NA|TRBV5-4|TRBJ2-3
ASSLVPGNTQY
>NA|TRBV29-1|TRBJ2-7
SGGDYYEQY
>TRBD1|TRBV6-1|TRBJ1-1
ASSVRQGAGNEAF
>TRBD1|TRBV30|TRBJ2-7
ALGQGGHYEQY
>NA|TRBV9|TRBJ1-3
ASSVEVGTVGNTIY
>TRBD2|TRBV5-6|TRBJ2-4
ASSLVSSGTDIQY
>NA|TRBV10-3|TRBJ1-6
AISEGRNNSPLH
>TRBD1|TRBV7-9|TRBJ2-7
ASSSLTGGDYGEQY
>TRBD2|TRBV7-9|TRBJ2-3
ASSPRGLAGTDTQY
>TRBD1|TRBV15|TRBJ1-4
ATSRPTGVEKLF
>TRBD2|TRBV2|TRBJ2-3
ATTLAGATDTQY
>NA|TRBV10-3|TRBJ2-2
AISGRGDTGELF
>NA|TRBV30|TRBJ2-5
AWLRQETQY
>NA|TRBV2|TRBJ2-2
ASSGGPNTGELF
>NA|TRBV6-5|TRBJ2-7
ASNPGQGIYEQY
>TRBD1|TRBV28|TRBJ1-2
ASSRNRGTYSYT
>NA|TRBV7-9|TRBJ2-5
ASSLRLANQETQY
>NA|TRBV6-4|TRBJ1-2
ASSPGVANYGYT
>TRBD2|TRBV18|TRBJ2-3
ASSPQGGGTDTQY
>NA|TRBV30|TRBJ2-5
AWSVKLAQETQY
>NA|TRBV5-6|TRBJ2-2
ASSFGTLNTGELF
>TRBD2|TRBV25-1|TRBJ2-1
ASNRGGVHNEQF
>TRBD1|TRBV10-3|TRBJ1-2
AIRDGTGVGYT
>NA|TRBV27|TRBJ1-4
ASSFTGGAGEKLF
>NA|TRBV28|TRBJ1-1
ASKGGWVTEAF
>NA|TRBV25-1|TRBJ2-1
ASSEGRSSYNEQF
>NA|TRBV28|TRBJ1-1
ASSFGGADTEAF
>NA|TRBV5-5|TRBJ1-1
ASSLVATLNTEAF
>TRBD2|TRBV5-1|TRBJ2-7
ASSLARTSDEQY
>NA|TRBV9|TRBJ2-1
ASSRLSNEQF
>NA|TRBV27|TRBJ2-3
ASSWGRQGPDTQY
>NA|TRBV6-6|TRBJ1-5
ASSRLGGDSNQPQH
>NA|TRBV27|TRBJ1-2
ASSTGHDNYGYT
>NA|TRBV19|TRBJ2-7
ASSIVTGVEQY
>TRBD2|TRBV7-2|TRBJ2-3
ASSLEAGESDTQY
>NA|TRBV7-6|TRBJ2-7
ASSLGLTTYEQY
>TRBD2|TRBV9|TRBJ2-1
ASSPGGSGGPLYYNEQF
>TRBD1|TRBV9|TRBJ1-2
ASSLTYGLAGGFGYGYT